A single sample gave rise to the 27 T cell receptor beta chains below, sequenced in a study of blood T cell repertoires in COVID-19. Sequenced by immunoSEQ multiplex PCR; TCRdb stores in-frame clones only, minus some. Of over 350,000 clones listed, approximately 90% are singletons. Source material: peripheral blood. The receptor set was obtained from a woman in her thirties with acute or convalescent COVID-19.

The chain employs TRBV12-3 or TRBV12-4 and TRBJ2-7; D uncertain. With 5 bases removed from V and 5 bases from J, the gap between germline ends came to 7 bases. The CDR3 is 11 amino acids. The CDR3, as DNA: TGTGCCAGCAGTAACCTAAACGAGCAGTACTTC. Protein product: CASSNLNEQYF.

The CDR3 is CASRSAEQFF. CDR3 coding DNA: TGTGCCAGCAGATCCGCGGAGCAGTTCTTC. This chain links TRBV2 with TRBJ2-1; D remains unclear. The ends were cut back, 6 bases at V and 10 bases at J, with 7 bases in the middle. The germline V gene has CDR1 SNHLY and CDR2 FYNNEI. The CDR3 is made up of 10 amino acids.

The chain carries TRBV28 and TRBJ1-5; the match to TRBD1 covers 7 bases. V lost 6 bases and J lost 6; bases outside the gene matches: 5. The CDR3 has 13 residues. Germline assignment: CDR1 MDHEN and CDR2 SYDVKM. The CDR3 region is CASSETGTQPQHF. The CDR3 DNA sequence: TGTGCCAGCAGCGAGACAGGGACTCAGCCCCAGCATTTT.

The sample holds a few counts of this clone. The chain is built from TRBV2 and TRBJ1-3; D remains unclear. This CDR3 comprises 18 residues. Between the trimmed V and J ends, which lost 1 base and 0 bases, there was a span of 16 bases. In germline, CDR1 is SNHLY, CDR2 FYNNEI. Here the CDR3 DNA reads TGTGCCAGCAGTGAAGTTAGAGGGCAGACAAACTCTGGAAACACCATATATTTT. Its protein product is CASSEVRGQTNSGNTIYF.

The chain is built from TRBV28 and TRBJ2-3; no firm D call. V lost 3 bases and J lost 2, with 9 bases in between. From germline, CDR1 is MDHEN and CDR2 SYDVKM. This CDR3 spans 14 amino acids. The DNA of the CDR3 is TGTGCCAGCAGTTTCAGAGACTCCACAGATACGCAGTATTTT. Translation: CASSFRDSTDTQYF.

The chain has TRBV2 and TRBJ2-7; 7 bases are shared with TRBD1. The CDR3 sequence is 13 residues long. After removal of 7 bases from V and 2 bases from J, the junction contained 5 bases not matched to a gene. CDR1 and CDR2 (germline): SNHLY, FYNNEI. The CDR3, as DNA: TGTGCCAGCACCCTGGGGACAGCCTACGAGCAGTACTTC. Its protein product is CASTLGTAYEQYF.

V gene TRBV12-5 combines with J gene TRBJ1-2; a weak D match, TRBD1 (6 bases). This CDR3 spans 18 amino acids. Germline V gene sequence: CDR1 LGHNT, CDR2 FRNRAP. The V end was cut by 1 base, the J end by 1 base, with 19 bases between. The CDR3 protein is CASGLDPLGSGVNYGYTF. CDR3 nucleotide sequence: TGTGCTAGTGGTTTGGACCCCCTCGGGTCAGGGGTTAACTATGGCTACACCTTC.

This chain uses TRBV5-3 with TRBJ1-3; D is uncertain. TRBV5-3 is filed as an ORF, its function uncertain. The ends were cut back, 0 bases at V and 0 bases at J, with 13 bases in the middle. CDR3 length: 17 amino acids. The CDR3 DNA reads TGTGCCAGAAGCTTGGCCTCGGGTGATGACTCTGGAAACACCATATATTTT. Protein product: CARSLASGDDSGNTIYF.

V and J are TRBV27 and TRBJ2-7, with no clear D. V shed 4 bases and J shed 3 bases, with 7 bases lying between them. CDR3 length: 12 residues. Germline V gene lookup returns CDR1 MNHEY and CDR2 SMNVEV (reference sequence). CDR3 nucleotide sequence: TGTGCCAGCAGTTCCAACGGCTACGAGCAGTACTTC. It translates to CASSSNGYEQYF.

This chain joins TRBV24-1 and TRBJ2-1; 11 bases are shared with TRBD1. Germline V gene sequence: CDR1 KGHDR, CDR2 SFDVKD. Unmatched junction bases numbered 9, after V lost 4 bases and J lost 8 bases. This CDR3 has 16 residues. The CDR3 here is CATSDPGQGAVDEQFF. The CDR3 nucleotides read TGTGCCACCAGTGACCCCGGACAGGGGGCGGTCGATGAGCAGTTCTTC.

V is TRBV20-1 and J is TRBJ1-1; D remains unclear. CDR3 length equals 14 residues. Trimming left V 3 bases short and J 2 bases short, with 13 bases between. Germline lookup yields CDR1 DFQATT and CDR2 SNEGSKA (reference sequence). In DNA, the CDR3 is TGCAGTGCTAGTCTGCTCGGGGTAAACACTGAAGCTTTCTTT. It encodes CSASLLGVNTEAFF.

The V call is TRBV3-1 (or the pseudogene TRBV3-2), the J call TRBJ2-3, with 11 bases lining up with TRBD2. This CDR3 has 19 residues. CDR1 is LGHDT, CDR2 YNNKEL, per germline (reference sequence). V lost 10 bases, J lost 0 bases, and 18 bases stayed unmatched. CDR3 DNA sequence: TGTGCCACCACGGAGGCCCTAGCGGGGGGTATAGTTAGCACAGATACGCAGTATTTT. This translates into CATTEALAGGIVSTDTQYF.

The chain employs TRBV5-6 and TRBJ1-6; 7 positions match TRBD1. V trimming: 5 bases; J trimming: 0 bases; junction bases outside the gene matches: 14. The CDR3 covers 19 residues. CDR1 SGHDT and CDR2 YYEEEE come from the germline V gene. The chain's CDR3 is CASRNSGQAISSYNSPLHF. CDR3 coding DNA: TGTGCCAGCAGGAATAGTGGACAGGCCATCAGCTCCTATAATTCACCCCTCCACTTT.

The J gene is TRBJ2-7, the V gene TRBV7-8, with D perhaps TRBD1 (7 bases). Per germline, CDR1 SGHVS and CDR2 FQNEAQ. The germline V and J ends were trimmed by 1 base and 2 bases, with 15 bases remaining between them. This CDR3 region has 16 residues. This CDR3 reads CASSLGGAGQPYEQYF. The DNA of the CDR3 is TGTGCCAGCAGCTTAGGGGGCGCGGGACAGCCCTACGAGCAGTACTTC.

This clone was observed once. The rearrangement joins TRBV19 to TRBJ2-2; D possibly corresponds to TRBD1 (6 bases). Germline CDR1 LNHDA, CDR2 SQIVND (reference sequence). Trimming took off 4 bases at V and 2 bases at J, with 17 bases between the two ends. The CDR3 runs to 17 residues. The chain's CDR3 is CASSTPHRVINTGELFF. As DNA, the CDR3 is TGTGCCAGTAGTACCCCACACAGGGTAATCAACACCGGGGAGCTGTTTTTT.

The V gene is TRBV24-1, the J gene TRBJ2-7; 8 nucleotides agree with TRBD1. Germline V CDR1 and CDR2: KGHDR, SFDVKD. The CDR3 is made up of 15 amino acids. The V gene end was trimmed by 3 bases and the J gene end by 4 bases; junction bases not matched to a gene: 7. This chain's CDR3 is CATSDPRDRPYEQYF. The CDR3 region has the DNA TGTGCCACCAGTGATCCCCGGGACAGGCCTTACGAGCAGTACTTC.

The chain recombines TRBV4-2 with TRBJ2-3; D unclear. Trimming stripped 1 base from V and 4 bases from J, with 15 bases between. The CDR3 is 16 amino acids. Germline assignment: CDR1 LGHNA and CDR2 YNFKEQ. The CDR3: CASSQAYYLLADTQYF. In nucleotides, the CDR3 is TGTGCCAGCAGCCAAGCGTACTATCTCCTGGCAGATACGCAGTATTTT.

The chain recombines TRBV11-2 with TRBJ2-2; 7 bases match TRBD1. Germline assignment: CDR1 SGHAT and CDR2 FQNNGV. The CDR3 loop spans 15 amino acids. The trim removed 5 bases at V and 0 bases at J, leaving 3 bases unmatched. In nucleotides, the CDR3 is TGTGCCAGCAGCAAGGACAGGACGAACACCGGGGAGCTGTTTTTT. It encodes CASSKDRTNTGELFF.

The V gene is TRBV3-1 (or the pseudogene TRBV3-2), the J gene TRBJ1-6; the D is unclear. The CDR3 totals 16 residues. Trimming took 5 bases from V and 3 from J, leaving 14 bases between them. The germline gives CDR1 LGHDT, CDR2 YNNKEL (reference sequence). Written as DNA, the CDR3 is TGTGCCAGCAGCTACAAAGGTTCAGGCTATAATTCACCCCTCCACTTT. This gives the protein CASSYKGSGYNSPLHF.

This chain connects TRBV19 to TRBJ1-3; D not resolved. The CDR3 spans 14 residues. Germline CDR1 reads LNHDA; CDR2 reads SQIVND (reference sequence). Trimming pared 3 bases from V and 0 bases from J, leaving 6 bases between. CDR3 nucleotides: TGTGCCAGTAGTATCGTGTTCTCTGGAAACACCATATATTTT. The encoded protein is CASSIVFSGNTIYF.

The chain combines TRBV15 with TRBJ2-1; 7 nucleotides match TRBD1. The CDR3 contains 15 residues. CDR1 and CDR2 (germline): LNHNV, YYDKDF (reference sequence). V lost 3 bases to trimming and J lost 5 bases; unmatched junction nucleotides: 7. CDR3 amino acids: CATSSKLDRDNEQFF. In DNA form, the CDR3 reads TGTGCCACCAGCAGTAAACTTGACAGGGACAATGAGCAGTTCTTC.

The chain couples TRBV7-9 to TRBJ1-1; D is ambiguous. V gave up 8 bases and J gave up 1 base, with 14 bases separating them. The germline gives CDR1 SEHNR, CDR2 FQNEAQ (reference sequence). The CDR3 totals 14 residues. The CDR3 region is CASGSPWANTEAFF. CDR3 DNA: TGTGCCAGCGGCTCTCCTTGGGCGAACACTGAAGCTTTCTTT. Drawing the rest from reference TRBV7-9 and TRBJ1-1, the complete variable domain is DTGVSQNPRHKITKRGQNVTFRCDPISEHNRLYWYRQTLGQGPEFLTYFQNEAQLEKSRLLSDRFSAERPKGSFSTLEIQRTEQGDSAMYLCASGSPWANTEAFFGQGTRLTVV.

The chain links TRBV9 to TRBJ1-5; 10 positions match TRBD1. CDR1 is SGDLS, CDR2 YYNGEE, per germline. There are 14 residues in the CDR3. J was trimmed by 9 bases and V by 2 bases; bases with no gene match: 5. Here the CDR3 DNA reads TGTGCCAGCAGCGTCGGGACAGGGGATGGGCCCCAGCATTTT. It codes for CASSVGTGDGPQHF.

CDR3 nucleotides: TGTGCCAGCAGCGAGCGGGACAGGGGAATAGTGGGCTATGGCTACACCTTC. This translates into CASSERDRGIVGYGYTF. The chain carries TRBV9 and TRBJ1-2; 10 nucleotides align to TRBD1. CDR1 and CDR2 from the germline V gene are SGDLS and YYNGEE. The CDR3 has 17 amino acids. J was trimmed by 4 bases and V by 3 bases; bases with no gene match: 12.

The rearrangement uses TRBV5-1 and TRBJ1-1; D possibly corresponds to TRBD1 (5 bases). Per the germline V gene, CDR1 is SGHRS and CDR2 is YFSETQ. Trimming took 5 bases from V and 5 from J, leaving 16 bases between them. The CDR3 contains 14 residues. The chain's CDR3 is CASSLGLIATEAFF. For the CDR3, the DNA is TGCGCCAGCAGTCTGGGGCTGATTGCTACTGAAGCTTTCTTT.

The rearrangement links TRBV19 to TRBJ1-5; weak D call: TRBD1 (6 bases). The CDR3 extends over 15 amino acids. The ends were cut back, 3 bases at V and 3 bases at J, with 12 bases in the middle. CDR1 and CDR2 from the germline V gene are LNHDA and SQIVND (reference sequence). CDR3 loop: CASSIARGSNQPQHF. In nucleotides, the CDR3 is TGTGCCAGTAGTATCGCCAGGGGCTCCAATCAGCCCCAGCATTTT. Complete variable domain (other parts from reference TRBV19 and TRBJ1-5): DGGITQSPKYLFRKEGQNVTLSCEQNLNHDAMYWYRQDPGQGLRLIYYSQIVNDFQKGDIAEGYSVSREKKESFPLTVTSAQKNPTAFYLCASSIARGSNQPQHFGDGTRLSIL.

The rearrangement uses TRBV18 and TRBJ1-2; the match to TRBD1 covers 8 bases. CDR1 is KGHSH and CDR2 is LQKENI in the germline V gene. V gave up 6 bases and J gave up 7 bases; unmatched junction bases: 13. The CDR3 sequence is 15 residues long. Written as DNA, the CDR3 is TGTGCCAGCTCCCAAATGACAGGGGAGCTTGCTGGCTACACCTTC. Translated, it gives CASSQMTGELAGYTF. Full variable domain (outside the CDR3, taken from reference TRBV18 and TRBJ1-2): NAGVMQNPRHLVRRRGQEARLRCSPMKGHSHVYWYRQLPEEGLKFMVYLQKENIIDESGMPKERFSAEFPKEGPSILRIQQVVRGDSAAYFCASSQMTGELAGYTFGSGTRLTVV.